The next 8 T cell receptor beta chains were all read from a single sample in a study of CD8+ T cells in alopecia areata. Treatment here: oral pan-JAK inhibitor, 5-10 mg twice daily. RNA was extracted and reverse transcribed into cDNA as the sequencing template. Generated by immunoSEQ multiplex PCR, the TCRdb table keeps only in-frame clones and is missing some. The sample lists roughly 180,000 clones, 40% to 65% occurring once. This material consisted of CD8+ T cells sorted from blood, taken at week 24, from a patient treated with tofacitinib. The receptors were gathered from a human donor with alopecia areata.

This clone appeared a single time. The rearrangement uses TRBV7-9 and TRBJ2-1; D is possibly TRBD1 or TRBD2 (5 bases each). Per germline, CDR1 SEHNR and CDR2 FQNEAQ (reference sequence). Trimming left V 7 bases short and J 7 bases short, with 29 bases between. This CDR3 comprises 18 residues. The CDR3 loop reads CASTPPEDLAGFRNEQFF. In DNA form, the CDR3 reads TGTGCCAGCACCCCCCCGGAGGATTTGGCAGGGTTCAGGAATGAGCAGTTCTTC.

This clone showed up just a few times. The V and J genes are TRBV15 and TRBJ2-3; the match to TRBD2 covers 9 bases. This CDR3 contains 18 residues. Germline V gene lookup returns CDR1 LNHNV and CDR2 YYDKDF (reference sequence). The trim removed 3 bases at V and 1 base at J, leaving 11 bases unmatched. The CDR3 spells CATSSWAGGPEGTDTQYF. The CDR3 bases are TGTGCCACCAGCAGTTGGGCGGGGGGGCCGGAGGGCACAGATACGCAGTATTTT.

This chain uses TRBV11-2 with TRBJ2-3; 8 nucleotides line up with TRBD1. Germline V gene lookup returns CDR1 SGHAT and CDR2 FQNNGV. Trimming cost V 0 bases and J 2 bases; bases outside gene matches: 4. The CDR3 extends over 16 amino acids. The CDR3 sequence is CASSLDRDRLTDTQYF. In nucleotides, the CDR3 is TGTGCCAGCAGCTTAGACCGGGACAGGCTCACAGATACGCAGTATTTT.

The chain combines TRBV30 with TRBJ1-1; possible D gene TRBD1, 6 bases. Trimming shortened V by 7 bases and J by 7 bases, and 13 bases separated the two germline ends. The CDR3 is made up of 11 amino acids. Per germline, CDR1 GTSNPN and CDR2 SVGIG (reference sequence). The CDR3 DNA is TGTGCCTTAACGGGGGCGGTTGAAGCTTTCTTT. As protein: CALTGAVEAFF.

CDR3 in amino acids: CASSQDMREGTGPTSTDTQYF. CDR3 DNA sequence: TGCGCCAGCAGCCAGGACATGAGAGAGGGGACAGGGCCTACTAGCACAGATACGCAGTATTTT. The chain is built from TRBV4-3 and TRBJ2-3; TRBD1 aligns across 9 bases. The germline V gene encodes CDR1 LGHNA and CDR2 YSLEER. The CDR3 length is 21 residues. J lost 0 bases, V lost 3 bases, and 19 bases had no gene match.

This clone was detected once. V is TRBV7-9 and J is TRBJ2-6; weak D call: TRBD1 (6 bases). This CDR3 is 15 amino acids long. The germline V gene encodes CDR1 SEHNR and CDR2 FQNEAQ (reference sequence). V was trimmed by 5 bases and J by 3 bases, leaving 11 bases between them. This CDR3 is CASSLTGIGANVLTF. In DNA, the CDR3 is TGTGCCAGCAGCCTCACAGGGATTGGGGCCAACGTCCTGACTTTC.

The V and J genes are TRBV10-2 and TRBJ2-7; TRBD1 aligns across 10 bases. With 4 bases clipped from V and 3 bases from J, the junction kept 3 bases outside the gene matches. The CDR3 runs 14 residues. Germline-derived CDR1 and CDR2 are WSHSY and SAAADI. The CDR3 is CASSGDRGSYEQYF. For the CDR3, the DNA is TGCGCCAGCAGTGGGGACAGGGGCAGCTACGAGCAGTACTTC.

The rearrangement joins TRBV14 to TRBJ1-2; tentative D call: TRBD1 (5 bases). CDR1 is SGHDN and CDR2 is FVKESK in the germline V gene. V was shortened by 3 bases and J by 4 bases, with 15 bases between the two germline ends. This CDR3 has 15 residues. The CDR3 DNA follows: TGTGCCAGCAGCCAGACCGGGACGGGGCTCTATGGCTACACCTTC. It is translated as CASSQTGTGLYGYTF.